A selection of T cell receptor beta chains follows, all from one sample in a study of T cells expressing NK-cell markers. TCRdb re-called the 5' RACE reads, yielding one record per CDR3 amino acid sequence without DNA. Its table lists about 380,000 distinct CDR3 sequences. What was sequenced was blood T cells: a sorted CD56 or NKG2C T cell subset, CD4+ or CD8+ T cells, or bulk PBMC T cells (not recorded which). The receptors were sampled from a man between 18 and 69 years old in good health. Both conserved end residues are part of each CDR3. Each record gives: V gene, J gene, CDR3 protein.

v_call: TRBV4-2
j_call: TRBJ2-3
cdr3_aa: CASSQDVASGGVTQYF

v_call: TRBV7-8
j_call: TRBJ2-5
cdr3_aa: CASSFVTGSGTQYF

v_call: TRBV10-3
j_call: TRBJ2-2
cdr3_aa: CAISVGPANTGELFF

v_call: TRBV21-1
j_call: TRBJ2-1
cdr3_aa: CASSKVTSGVNNEQFF

v_call: TRBV7-2
j_call: TRBJ2-1
cdr3_aa: CASSSSGGTRYNEQFF

v_call: TRBV12-3/TRBV12-4
j_call: TRBJ2-7
cdr3_aa: CASSLAYYSYEQYF

v_call: TRBV7-2
j_call: TRBJ1-3
cdr3_aa: CASSLAGTPGTTGNTIYF

v_call: TRBV28
j_call: TRBJ2-1
cdr3_aa: CASSLGERAMVRDEQFF

v_call: TRBV7-7
j_call: TRBJ2-5
cdr3_aa: CASSLTRGWTGLETQYF

v_call: TRBV3-1
j_call: TRBJ2-1
cdr3_aa: CASSQGWLAGVSEQFF

v_call: TRBV15
j_call: TRBJ1-1
cdr3_aa: CATSQTGVAFF

v_call: TRBV7-9
j_call: TRBJ2-1
cdr3_aa: CASSSNPQGTEQFF

v_call: TRBV28
j_call: TRBJ2-6
cdr3_aa: CASSPTGMGSGANVLTF

v_call: TRBV7-9
j_call: TRBJ1-2
cdr3_aa: CASSLKSRTGDYGYTF

v_call: TRBV12-3/TRBV12-4
j_call: TRBJ1-6
cdr3_aa: CASRSGSSYNSPLHF

v_call: TRBV2
j_call: TRBJ2-1
cdr3_aa: CASGRTGTGNEQFF

v_call: TRBV11-2
j_call: TRBJ2-5
cdr3_aa: CASSHSGGQKETQYF

v_call: TRBV10-3
j_call: TRBJ1-6
cdr3_aa: CAISETGAGRSPLHF

v_call: TRBV6-2/TRBV6-3
j_call: TRBJ2-3
cdr3_aa: CASSLTRGTDTQYF

v_call: TRBV6-5
j_call: TRBJ2-5
cdr3_aa: CASSYSGGSFGVETQYF

v_call: TRBV25-1
j_call: TRBJ1-1
cdr3_aa: CASSESGSRNTEAFF

v_call: TRBV5-5
j_call: TRBJ2-7
cdr3_aa: CASSLATAAQYEQYF

v_call: TRBV6-1
j_call: TRBJ2-1
cdr3_aa: CASSFLGGTSSYNEQFF

v_call: TRBV10-3
j_call: TRBJ2-7
cdr3_aa: CATGLDYEQYF

v_call: TRBV14
j_call: TRBJ2-3
cdr3_aa: CASSRGLARSTDTQYF

v_call: TRBV3-1
j_call: TRBJ1-2
cdr3_aa: CASSGRDGGNYGYTF

v_call: TRBV5-1
j_call: TRBJ2-4
cdr3_aa: CASSLTVRDIQYF

v_call: TRBV12-3/TRBV12-4
j_call: TRBJ2-5
cdr3_aa: CASSLLFRKETQYF

v_call: TRBV18
j_call: TRBJ2-1
cdr3_aa: CASSPRLGGGDHNEQFF

v_call: TRBV11-2
j_call: TRBJ2-7
cdr3_aa: CASSRRWGAGGGAYEQYF

v_call: TRBV27
j_call: TRBJ1-6
cdr3_aa: CASSLFSTSKGDSPLHF

v_call: TRBV6-5
j_call: TRBJ2-5
cdr3_aa: CASSYIGTETQYF

v_call: TRBV19
j_call: TRBJ2-5
cdr3_aa: CASSKTGGQETQYF

v_call: TRBV6-2/TRBV6-3
j_call: TRBJ1-2
cdr3_aa: CASSPDGRVGYTF

v_call: TRBV7-6
j_call: TRBJ1-1
cdr3_aa: CASSLDSWGGEAFF

v_call: TRBV11-1
j_call: TRBJ2-3
cdr3_aa: CASSSTLVDTQYF

v_call: TRBV6-5
j_call: TRBJ1-6
cdr3_aa: CASRLQDNSPLHF